The clone carrying this T cell receptor beta chain was counted many times. Researchers amplified the TCR beta CDR3 regions from RNA transcripts. A first-round RT-PCR of the TCR CDR3 used the HTBI primer set. TCRdb called the multiplex PCR reads again in MiXCR, with one record for every CDR3 protein. The sample shows some 500,000 distinct CDR3 sequences, roughly an eighth of them seen only once. Germline V gene data show CDR1 as SGHKS and CDR2 as YYEKEE (reference sequence). The CDR3 length is 13 residues. The junction had 4 bases not matched to a gene; V was cut back by 7 bases and J by 8 bases. The source of the sample is a study of T cells in Graves' hyperthyroidism and ophthalmopathy. Graves' hyperthyroidism was deemed stable given no ophthalmopathy progression within 18 months. The PBMCs were taken from approximately 9.7 ml of fresh peripheral blood.

Specimen: blood. The origin of this receptor is a woman in her late teens or twenties with Graves' hyperthyroidism. The chain is built from TRBV5-5 and TRBJ2-1, with 12 bases aligning to TRBD2. CDR3: CASLASGRDEQFF. The CDR3 nucleotides read TGTGCCAGCTTGGCTAGCGGGAGGGATGAGCAGTTCTTC.